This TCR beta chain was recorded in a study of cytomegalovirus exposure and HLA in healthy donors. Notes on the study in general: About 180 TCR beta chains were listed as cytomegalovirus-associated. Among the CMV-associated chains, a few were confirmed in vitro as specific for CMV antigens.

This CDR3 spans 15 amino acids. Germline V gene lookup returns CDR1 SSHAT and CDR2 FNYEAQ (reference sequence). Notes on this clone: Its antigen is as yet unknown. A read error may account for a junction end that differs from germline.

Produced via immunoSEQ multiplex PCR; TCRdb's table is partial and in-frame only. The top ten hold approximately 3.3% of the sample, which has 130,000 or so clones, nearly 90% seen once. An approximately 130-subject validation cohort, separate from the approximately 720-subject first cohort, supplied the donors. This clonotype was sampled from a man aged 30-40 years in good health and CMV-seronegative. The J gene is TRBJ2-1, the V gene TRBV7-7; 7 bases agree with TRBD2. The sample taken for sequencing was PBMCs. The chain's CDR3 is CASSLGRGTYNEQFF. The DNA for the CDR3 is TGTGCTAGCAGCTTGGGGCGGGGGACGTACAATGAGCAGTTCTTC.